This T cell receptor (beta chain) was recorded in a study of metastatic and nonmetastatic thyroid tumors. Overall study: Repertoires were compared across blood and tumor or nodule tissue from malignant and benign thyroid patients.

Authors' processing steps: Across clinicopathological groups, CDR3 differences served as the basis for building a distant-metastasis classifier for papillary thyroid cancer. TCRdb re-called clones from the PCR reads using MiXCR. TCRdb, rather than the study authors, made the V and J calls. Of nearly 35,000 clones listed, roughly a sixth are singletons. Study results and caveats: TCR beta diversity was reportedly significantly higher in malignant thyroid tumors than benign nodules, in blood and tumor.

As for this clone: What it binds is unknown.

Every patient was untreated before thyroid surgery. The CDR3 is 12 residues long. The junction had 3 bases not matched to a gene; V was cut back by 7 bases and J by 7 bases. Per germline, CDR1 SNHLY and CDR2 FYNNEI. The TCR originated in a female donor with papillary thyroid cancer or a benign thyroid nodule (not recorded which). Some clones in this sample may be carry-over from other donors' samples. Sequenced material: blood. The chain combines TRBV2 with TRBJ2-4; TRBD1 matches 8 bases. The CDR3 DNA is TGTGCCAGCATGGCAGGGGGCAACATTCAGTACTTC. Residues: CASMAGGNIQYF.